The rows below give T cell receptor beta chains drawn from one sample of a study of blood T cells in healthy people across ages. Each CDR3 protein gets one entry after TCRdb re-called the 5' RACE reads with MiXCR. Found here are some 800,000 distinct CDR3 sequences, around 45% of them singletons; the top ten hold about a fifth. Sequences were obtained from blood. Every receptor here comes from a man aged 55-75 years in good health. CDR3s include the opening cysteine and the closing phenylalanine or tryptophan. D genes are given only for firm matches. The listing skips clone size in some rows; elsewhere it reads once, few, many or a size class.

. many TRBJ2-3 TRBV20-1 TGCAGTGCCCCTCTGGGAGGCACAGATACGCAGTATTTT CSAPLGGTDTQYF
TRBD2 . TRBJ2-7 TRBV4-3 TGCGCCAGCAGCCAGGTAATATCATGGGAGGGAGAGACACAGTACTTC CASSQVISWEGETQYF
. . TRBJ2-3 TRBV20-1 TGCAGTGCCGGAGGTAGCGGACGCGGAGATACGCAGTATTTT CSAGGSGRGDTQYF
TRBD2 . TRBJ2-3 TRBV3-1 TGTGCCAGCAGCCAAGAACGTTGGCTAGCGGGCACAGATACGCAGTATTTT CASSQERWLAGTDTQYF
. . TRBJ2-1 TRBV18 TGTGCCAGCTCACCGCGGCGGGGTACCCGGAACAATGAGCAGTTCTTC CASSPRRGTRNNEQFF
. . TRBJ2-5 TRBV9 TGTGCCAGCAGCGTTTCTGGCACCTACAATGAGCAGTACTTC CASSVSGTYNEQYF
TRBD1 few TRBJ2-7 TRBV20-1 TGCAGTGCTAAGGCCGTGACAGGGGGCGGCGAGCAGTACTTC CSAKAVTGGGEQYF
. . TRBJ2-1 TRBV11-2 TGTGCCAGCAGCTTAGGACTAGGCCGCGGTGAGCAGTTCTTC CASSLGLGRGEQFF
. . TRBJ1-4 TRBV20-1 TGCAGCGCGGAACCGGGGGGCACTAATGAAAAACTGTTTTTT CSAEPGGTNEKLFF
. few TRBJ2-7 TRBV2 TGTGCCAGCATGCCCAGTTACGGTACCTACGAGCAGTACTTC CASMPSYGTYEQYF
. . TRBJ1-3 TRBV29-1 TGCAGCGTGGCACCGTCTGGAAACACCATATATTTT CSVAPSGNTIYF
. . TRBJ1-4 TRBV12-3/TRBV12-4 TGTGCCAGCTGGTCGGGGGGTGAAAAACTGTTTTTT CASWSGGEKLFF
. . TRBJ2-4 TRBV20-1 TGCAGTGCTAGTGAGCTTGCCTTAGCCAAAAACATTCAGTACTTC CSASELALAKNIQYF
. . TRBJ1-1 TRBV28 TGTGCCAGCAGTTCTAATGCCTTTGAAGCTTTCTTT CASSSNAFEAFF
TRBD2 . TRBJ2-5 TRBV24-1 TGTGCCACCAGTGAGGGAGGGGTCCAAGAGACCCAGTACTTC CATSEGGVQETQYF
TRBD1 . TRBJ1-2 TRBV5-1 TGCGCCAGCAGCCCGGGGACAGGGCGGGTCTATGGCTACACCTTC CASSPGTGRVYGYTF
. . TRBJ2-4 TRBV6-4 TGTGCCAGCGGGCGGAAAGCCAAAAACATTCAGTACTTC CASGRKAKNIQYF
. . TRBJ1-1 TRBV9 TGTGCCAGCAGCAGTGACGGGGTAGGCACTGAAGCTTTCTTT CASSSDGVGTEAFF
TRBD2 . TRBJ2-5 TRBV2 TGTGCCAGCAGACTACTAGCGGGGGGGCCAAAGTATGAGACCCAGTACTTC CASRLLAGGPKYETQYF
TRBD2 . TRBJ2-5 TRBV11-2 TGTGCCAGCAGCTCCCAGACTAGCGGCGCAGGAGGGACCCAGTACTTC CASSSQTSGAGGTQYF
. few TRBJ1-4 TRBV5-1 TGCGCCAGCAGCTTGTCTCCTAATGAAAAACTGTTTTTT CASSLSPNEKLFF
. . TRBJ1-5 TRBV10-3 TGTGCCATCAGTGAGTCGGCGGGGATGGATCAGCCCCAGCATTTT CAISESAGMDQPQHF
. few TRBJ1-2 TRBV7-2 TGTGCCAGCAGGAGACCGGTCGGGGGTGAGGGCTACACCTTC CASRRPVGGEGYTF
. few TRBJ2-2 TRBV20-1 TGCAGTGCTAGGCCCGGGATTAACACCGGGGAGCTGTTTTTT CSARPGINTGELFF
. once TRBJ1-5 TRBV7-2 TGTGCCGGCAGCTTAGGCCGGGCAGTTGAGGGACCCCAGCATTTT CAGSLGRAVEGPQHF
TRBD2 many TRBJ2-3 TRBV10-3 TGTGCCATCAGTGACCCCCCCAGGGAGGGCTCAGATACGCAGTATTTT CAISDPPREGSDTQYF
. few TRBJ1-1 TRBV7-3 TGTGCCAGCAGCCTTACACCGTTGTCTGGAGCTTTCTTT CASSLTPLSGAFF
. . TRBJ1-1 TRBV27 TGTGCCAGTAAACAGGGCGCGGAGATGGCTGAAGCTTTCTTT CASKQGAEMAEAFF
TRBD1 few TRBJ2-1 TRBV6-5 TGTGCCAGCAGTTACTCACCTCAGGGGGCCATTCGAATGGGGCAGTTCTTC CASSYSPQGAIRMGQFF
. few TRBJ2-7 TRBV12-3/TRBV12-4 TGTGCCAGCCGTCTTTTGTCAGGGCCCTACGAGCAGTACTTC CASRLLSGPYEQYF
. . TRBJ2-1 TRBV6-2/TRBV6-3 TGTGCCAGCAGTTGGGGGCCGATCTACGAGCAGTTCTTC CASSWGPIYEQFF
. few TRBJ1-5 TRBV20-1 TGCAGTGCTGGCCCCGGGGGGTATAGCAATCAGCCCCAGCATTTT CSAGPGGYSNQPQHF
. once TRBJ2-5 TRBV30 TGTGCCTGGACCAGGGCGGCAGGGGAAGAGACCCAGTACTTC CAWTRAAGEETQYF
. . TRBJ2-7 TRBV3-1 TGTGCCAGCAGCCGTGATCCCTCCGGCGAGCAGTACTTC CASSRDPSGEQYF
TRBD2 . TRBJ2-1 TRBV4-3 TGCGCCAGCAGCCAAAGGCTAGTGGCTAGCGGGGGTAATGAGCAGTTCTTC CASSQRLVASGGNEQFF
TRBD1 few TRBJ2-1 TRBV7-9 TGTGCCAGCAGCTTAGCTACAGGGGGTAGTAGGAATGAGCAGTTCTTC CASSLATGGSRNEQFF
. . TRBJ2-7 TRBV11-2 TGTGCCAGCAGCTTTTCCTTTTACAATGAGCAGTACTTC CASSFSFYNEQYF
TRBD2 few TRBJ2-1 TRBV6-5 TGTGCCAGCAGTTACCTCCGGGGGGGCGGGTTCAATGAGCAGTTCTTC CASSYLRGGGFNEQFF
TRBD1 few TRBJ2-5 TRBV7-2 TGTGCCAGCAGCTTAGTTGGGACAGGGGTGGGGGAGACCCAGTACTTC CASSLVGTGVGETQYF
. few TRBJ2-5 TRBV18 TGTGCCAGCTCACCAACCGCCGCGGAGACCCAGTACTTC CASSPTAAETQYF
TRBD2 few TRBJ2-5 TRBV7-2 TGTGCCAGCAGCCCGGCCGGGACTAGACTAGAGACCCAGTACTTC CASSPAGTRLETQYF
TRBD1 . TRBJ1-1 TRBV28 TGTGCCAGCAGCACAGGGGGCAGGTGGAACACTGAAGCTTTCTTT CASSTGGRWNTEAFF
. . TRBJ2-1 TRBV5-1 TGCGCCAGCAGCTTGGTTTCGCAGATCAATTCCTACAATGAGCAGTTCTTC CASSLVSQINSYNEQFF
. few TRBJ1-4 TRBV20-1 TGCAGTGCCGCAGCGGGAGGGCATATTAATGAAAAACTGTTTTTT CSAAAGGHINEKLFF
. . TRBJ2-3 TRBV3-1 TGTGCCAGCAGCCAAGTTCCCCAAGATACGCAGTATTTT CASSQVPQDTQYF
TRBD1 . TRBJ2-5 TRBV6-5 TGTGCTAGCAGGTGGACAGGATCAGAGACCCAGTACTTC CASRWTGSETQYF
TRBD2 . TRBJ2-3 TRBV20-1 TGCAGTGCTAACCCCCTACTAGCGGGGGACACAGATACGCAGTATTTT CSANPLLAGDTDTQYF
. . TRBJ2-2 TRBV10-3 TGTGCCATCAGGGACCGAGACGGCGGGGAGCTGTTTTTT CAIRDRDGGELFF
. . TRBJ2-7 TRBV6-2/TRBV6-3 TGTGCCAGCAGTGCTGGGCTCGTCTACGAGCAGTACTTC CASSAGLVYEQYF
TRBD1 . TRBJ1-1 TRBV12-3/TRBV12-4 TGTGCCAGCAGTTTACGGACAGGGGTGAACACTGAAGCTTTCTTT CASSLRTGVNTEAFF
. . TRBJ1-5 TRBV20-1 TGCAGTGCGGCGGGACCGACGAATCAGCCCCAGCATTTT CSAAGPTNQPQHF
TRBD1 . TRBJ1-4 TRBV25-1 TGTGCCAGCAGTGACCGGGACAGGGGTTATGAAAAACTGTTTTTT CASSDRDRGYEKLFF
TRBD1 . TRBJ2-7 TRBV6-2/TRBV6-3 TGTGCCAGCAGTTCGCCCCTTGGGACAGGGAATGAGCAGTACTTC CASSSPLGTGNEQYF
TRBD1 few TRBJ2-7 TRBV19 TGTGCCAGTAGTAAGGGGACAGGGTCCTACGAGCAGTACTTC CASSKGTGSYEQYF
. few TRBJ1-2 TRBV3-1 TGTGCCAGCAGCCGGGACATCTATGGCTACACCTTC CASSRDIYGYTF